Listed below are T cell receptor beta chains from one sample, sequenced in a study of T cells in Graves' hyperthyroidism and ophthalmopathy. TCRdb reanalysed the multiplex PCR reads using MiXCR and keeps one entry per CDR3 protein. Counted here are roughly 710,000 distinct CDR3 sequences, over 35% occurring once; the ten biggest clones make up less than 35%. Sequencing input: blood. The receptors stem from a woman aged 40 to 50 with Graves' hyperthyroidism. The CDR3 runs from the conserved cysteine through the conserved F or W. A D gene is named only where the DNA matches it firmly. Clone size is shown for a subset of rows, as once, few, many or a class of expanded clone.

V gene	D gene	clone size	J gene	CDR3 DNA	CDR3 protein
TRBV14	NA	few	TRBJ1-4	TGTGCCAGCAGCCCCTACAGGGCAACTAATGAAAAACTGTTTTTT	CASSPYRATNEKLFF
TRBV10-3	NA	many	TRBJ2-7	TGTGCCGCCCAGGGGATCTACGAGCAGTACTTC	CAAQGIYEQYF
TRBV7-3	TRBD2	once	TRBJ2-2	TGTGCCAGCAGCCAAGAACTAGCGGGAGGACCCACCGGGGAGCTGTTTTTT	CASSQELAGGPTGELFF
TRBV4-2	NA	many	TRBJ1-3	TGTGCCAGCAGCCAACCGACGGGGATGGGAAACACCATATATTTT	CASSQPTGMGNTIYF
TRBV25-1	NA	NA	TRBJ1-1	TGTGCCAGCAGTGCTAGCGGAGGCACTGAAGCTTTCTTT	CASSASGGTEAFF
TRBV12-3/TRBV12-4	NA	NA	TRBJ1-3	TGTGCCAGCAGTTGGGGGGCAGCTGGAAACACCATATATTTT	CASSWGAAGNTIYF
TRBV6-5	NA	NA	TRBJ2-2	TGTGCCAGCAGTAGGAGGGGAAGCACCGGGGAGCTGTTTTTT	CASSRRGSTGELFF
TRBV30	NA	few	TRBJ1-6	TGTGCCTGGACGTCGCTACGGGGGAATAATTCACCCCTCCACTTT	CAWTSLRGNNSPLHF
TRBV10-2	TRBD2	NA	TRBJ2-7	TGCGCCAGCAGCCACTCCCCGCGCGGGGGGTACTACGAGCAGTACTTC	CASSHSPRGGYYEQYF
TRBV5-1	TRBD1	NA	TRBJ1-1	TGCGCCAGCAGCTTGGCCGGGACAGGGTTCACTGAAGCTTTCTTT	CASSLAGTGFTEAFF
TRBV6-5	NA	NA	TRBJ1-3	TGTGCCAGCAGTTCCGAGGGAAGCTCTGGAAACACCATATATTTT	CASSSEGSSGNTIYF
TRBV29-1	NA	many	TRBJ2-5	TGCAGCGTTGAGGGTAGGCTGGAGACCCAGTACTTC	CSVEGRLETQYF
TRBV20-1	TRBD2	few	TRBJ2-7	TGCAGTGCTAGAGATCCAAGGACTAGCGGGATCTTCTACGAGCAGTACTTC	CSARDPRTSGIFYEQYF
TRBV29-1	TRBD1	many	TRBJ2-6	TGCAGCGTCGCGACAGGGTTTTCTGGGGCCAACGTCCTGACTTTC	CSVATGFSGANVLTF
TRBV7-2	TRBD1	NA	TRBJ1-2	TGTGCCAGCAGCCTCAGACAGGGGGCGAATGGCTACACCTTC	CASSLRQGANGYTF
TRBV12-3/TRBV12-4	TRBD1	NA	TRBJ1-5	TGTGCCAGCACTAGACAGGGTAATCAGCCCCAGCATTTT	CASTRQGNQPQHF
TRBV7-2	NA	NA	TRBJ1-5	TGTGCCAGCAGCTTAGCGCTGGGCACCGTCAATCAGCCCCAGCATTTT	CASSLALGTVNQPQHF
TRBV24-1	TRBD2	many	TRBJ2-5	TGTGCCACCAGTGATGTGGTGGGACTAGCGGGTCAAGAGACCCAGTACTTC	CATSDVVGLAGQETQYF
TRBV11-3	NA	few	TRBJ1-2	TGTGCCAGCAGCATTGCAGGAGATGGCTACACCTTC	CASSIAGDGYTF
TRBV29-1	TRBD1	many	TRBJ2-5	TGCAGCGTTGGACAGGGGGGGACCCAGTACTTC	CSVGQGGTQYF
TRBV4-1	NA	few	TRBJ2-5	TGCGCCAGCAGCCCGACCCCACTCCCTCAAGAGACCCAGTACTTC	CASSPTPLPQETQYF
TRBV20-1	NA	many	TRBJ1-2	TGCAGTGCTTCCAGGCTGCGGTATGGCTACACCTTC	CSASRLRYGYTF
TRBV12-3/TRBV12-4	NA	NA	TRBJ1-5	TGTGCCAGCAGCCTCCGATCGGGGCAGGATCAGCCCCAGCATTTT	CASSLRSGQDQPQHF
TRBV20-1	NA	NA	TRBJ1-5	TGCAGTGACAGGGTTCATCAGCCCCAGCATTTT	CSDRVHQPQHF
TRBV24-1	NA	NA	TRBJ2-3	TGTGCCACCAGTGATTTTGTCAGGGCAGATACGCAGTATTTT	CATSDFVRADTQYF
TRBV5-1	NA	NA	TRBJ2-2	TGCGCCAGCAGGTTTGGTGGACAGAACACCGGGGAGCTGTTTTTT	CASRFGGQNTGELFF
TRBV24-1	TRBD1	NA	TRBJ2-7	TGTGCTCCCAGGGGGTCGGGGGAGCAGTACTTC	CAPRGSGEQYF
TRBV12-3/TRBV12-4	NA	NA	TRBJ1-6	TGTGCCAGCAGTTACTCTAGTCGGGGGGCCGATAATTCACCCCTCCACTTT	CASSYSSRGADNSPLHF